These T cell receptor beta chains were read from a single sample in a study of cytomegalovirus exposure and HLA in healthy donors. Repertoires were generated with immunoSEQ multiplex PCR, while TCRdb's copy carries only in-frame clones and drops some. The data hold under 150,000 clones, with over 55% observed a single time. The specimen sequenced was PBMCs. Every receptor here comes from a man in his late teens or twenties in good health and CMV-seropositive. Both conserved end residues are part of each CDR3. D genes are given only for firm matches. For some rows the clone size is stated as once, few or many, or as a class when expanded; others skip it.

>-|TRBV5-4|TRBJ1-6|15|-
TGTGCCAGCAGCTCAGGCTCGGATTGGGATTCACCCCTCCACTTT
CASSSGSDWDSPLHF
>TRBD1|TRBV15|TRBJ2-6|16|-
TGTGCCACCAGCAGAGATAGGAGTGGACAGGAACGGGTCCTGACTTTC
CATSRDRSGQERVLTF
>TRBD1|TRBV6-1|TRBJ1-2|15|-
TGTGCCAGCACCCCGAGGGACAGGTGGGGCTATGGCTACACCTTC
CASTPRDRWGYGYTF
>TRBD1|TRBV4-1|TRBJ2-7|15|-
TGCGCCAGCAGCCGATCGGGACAGGGGGCAGGGGAGCAGTACTTC
CASSRSGQGAGEQYF
>TRBD2|TRBV9|TRBJ2-2|15|-
TGTGCCAGCAGCGGGAGCGGGATCTACACCGGGGAGCTGTTTTTT
CASSGSGIYTGELFF
>-|TRBV30|TRBJ2-7|13|-
TGTGCCTGGAGTCCGACCCTGGGGAGCGAGCAGTACTTC
CAWSPTLGSEQYF
>-|TRBV18|TRBJ1-6|14|-
TGTGCCAGCTCACAGCAAACTTATAATTCACCCCTCCACTTT
CASSQQTYNSPLHF
>-|TRBV11-1|TRBJ1-5|13|few
TGTGCCAGCAGCACAGGGTTAGGTCAGCCCCAGCATTTT
CASSTGLGQPQHF
>TRBD1|TRBV6-5|TRBJ1-1|15|-
TGTGCCAGCAGCCGCGGACAGGGAGGGAACACTGAAGCTTTCTTT
CASSRGQGGNTEAFF
>TRBD1|TRBV5-1|TRBJ1-2|17|-
TGCGCCAGCAGCCCGGGAGCAGCCGGGACAGGGGACTATGGCTACACCTTC
CASSPGAAGTGDYGYTF
>-|TRBV7-2|TRBJ2-7|13|-
TGTGCCAGCAGCCCCGGACAGCGCTACGAGCAGTACTTC
CASSPGQRYEQYF
>TRBD1|TRBV4-2|TRBJ2-5|14|few
TGTGCCAGCAGCCTTCCGGGACAGCAAGAGACCCAGTACTTC
CASSLPGQQETQYF
>TRBD2|TRBV30|TRBJ2-2|16|-
TGTGCCTGGAATCCAAGGACTAGCGGTTACACCGGGGAGCTGTTTTTT
CAWNPRTSGYTGELFF
>-|TRBV15|TRBJ2-2|15|-
TGTGCCACCCTCCCGGGGGGCGCCGACACCGGGGAGCTGTTTTTT
CATLPGGADTGELFF
>-|TRBV5-1|TRBJ1-1|14|-
TGCGCCAGCAGCCGCCGGGAGGGGCGAAGTGAAGCTTTCTTT
CASSRREGRSEAFF
>TRBD1|TRBV9|TRBJ1-5|16|few
TGTGCCAGCAGCGTAGGGGCAGGGGGCGGCGATCAGCCCCAGCATTTT
CASSVGAGGGDQPQHF
>-|TRBV19|TRBJ2-5|13|-
TGTGCCAGTAGCACAGGGTCCCAAGAGACCCAGTACTTC
CASSTGSQETQYF
>TRBD2|TRBV2|TRBJ2-5|15|few
TGTGCCACCCGACGGCGGGGGGATTTGGAAGAGACCCAGTACTTC
CATRRRGDLEETQYF
>-|TRBV29-1|TRBJ1-4|13|-
TGCAGCGCCGCGGGTGGAGGTAATGAAAAACTGTTTTTT
CSAAGGGNEKLFF
>-|TRBV6-5|TRBJ2-7|14|few
TGTGCCAGCAGTTCCCCGCGAAGGGGCCACGAGCAGTACTTC
CASSSPRRGHEQYF
>TRBD1|TRBV6-5|TRBJ1-2|15|once
TGTGCCAGCAGTTCCAGCCGGGACAGGGTCAATGGCTACACCTTC
CASSSSRDRVNGYTF
>TRBD1|TRBV29-1|TRBJ2-7|16|once
TGCAGCGCATACATAACAGGACAGGGGAGAGCCTACGAGCAGTACTTC
CSAYITGQGRAYEQYF
>-|TRBV6-1|TRBJ1-1|15|few
TGTGCCAGCAGTGAAGTAGGAGCATGGAACACTGAAGCTTTCTTT
CASSEVGAWNTEAFF
>-|TRBV5-6|TRBJ1-5|14|-
TGTGCCAGCTCGACCCGGGGGGGACATCAGCCCCAGCATTTT
CASSTRGGHQPQHF
>-|TRBV7-9|TRBJ1-2|15|-
TGTGCCAGCAGCCCAGCCCGACAGGTAAGGGATGGCTACACCTTC
CASSPARQVRDGYTF
>-|TRBV21-1|TRBJ2-3|16|-
TGTGCCAGCAGCAACCTACGTAGCGAGGCCACAGATACGCAGTATTTT
CASSNLRSEATDTQYF
>-|TRBV11-2|TRBJ1-1|13|-
TGTGCCAGCAGCTTAAACGGGTTCACTGAAGCTTTCTTT
CASSLNGFTEAFF
>TRBD1|TRBV2|TRBJ1-2|15|-
TGTGCCAGCAGTGAACGGCCAGGGGGGATCTATGGCTACACCTTC
CASSERPGGIYGYTF
>-|TRBV10-3|TRBJ2-3|17|few
TGTGCCATCAGTGAGCAAGATGGAGGGGGGGACACAGATACGCAGTATTTT
CAISEQDGGGDTDTQYF
>-|TRBV2|TRBJ1-1|13|few
TGTGCCATTACGGACAGACGGGTCACTGAAGCTTTCTTT
CAITDRRVTEAFF
>TRBD2|TRBV28|TRBJ2-5|16|-
TGTGCCAGCAGTTCTACTCTAGCGGGGGGATTAGAGACCCAGTACTTC
CASSSTLAGGLETQYF
>-|TRBV27|TRBJ2-2|15|once
TGTGCCAGCAGCAAAGAGCGGACGAACACCGGGGAGCTGTTTTTT
CASSKERTNTGELFF
>-|TRBV4-1|TRBJ2-3|15|-
TGCGCCAGCAGCCAAGAACTCCGGAGCACAGATACGCAGTATTTT
CASSQELRSTDTQYF
>TRBD1|TRBV7-9|TRBJ2-5|15|-
TGTGCCAGCAGACCGGGACAGGGGGCTCGGGAGACCCAGTACTTC
CASRPGQGARETQYF
>TRBD1|TRBV6-6|TRBJ1-5|15|-
TGTGCCAGCAGTTACTCGGGACAGGGGGCCCAGCCCCAGCATTTT
CASSYSGQGAQPQHF
>-|TRBV27|TRBJ2-1|13|few
TGTGCCAGCAGTTTGGACACTTACAATGAGCAGTTCTTC
CASSLDTYNEQFF
>-|TRBV5-1|TRBJ1-3|16|-
TGCGCCAGCAGCTCCGACAGCTCCACAATAGGAAACACCATATATTTT
CASSSDSSTIGNTIYF
>TRBD1|TRBV6-6|TRBJ1-2|15|-
TGTGCCAGCAGTTACTTAACAGGGGACAACTATGGCTACACCTTC
CASSYLTGDNYGYTF
>TRBD2|TRBV7-9|TRBJ2-2|16|-
TGTGCCAGCAGCTCGCCGACTAGCGGTGCCACCGGGGAGCTGTTTTTT
CASSSPTSGATGELFF
>-|TRBV6-5|TRBJ1-1|14|few
TGTGCCAGCAGTTACTCCGGGGGTGAAGCTGAAGCTTTCTTT
CASSYSGGEAEAFF